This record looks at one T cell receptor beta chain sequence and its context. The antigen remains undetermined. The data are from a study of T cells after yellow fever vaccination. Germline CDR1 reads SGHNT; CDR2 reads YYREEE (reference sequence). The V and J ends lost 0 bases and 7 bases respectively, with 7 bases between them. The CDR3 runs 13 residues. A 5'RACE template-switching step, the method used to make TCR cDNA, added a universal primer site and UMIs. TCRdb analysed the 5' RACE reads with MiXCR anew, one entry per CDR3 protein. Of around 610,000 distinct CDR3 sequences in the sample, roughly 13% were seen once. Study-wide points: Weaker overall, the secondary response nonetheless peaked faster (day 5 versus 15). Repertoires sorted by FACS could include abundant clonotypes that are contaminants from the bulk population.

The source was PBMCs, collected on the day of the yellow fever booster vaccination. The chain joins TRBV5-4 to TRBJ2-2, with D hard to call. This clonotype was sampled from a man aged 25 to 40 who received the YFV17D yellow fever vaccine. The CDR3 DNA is TGTGCCAGCAGCTTGGCCACGAGCGGGGAGCTGTTTTTT. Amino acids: CASSLATSGELFF.